These 19 T cell receptor beta chains came from one sample sequenced in a study of blood T cells in healthy people across ages. Using a J-beta primer mix together with a sample-barcoded 5' primer, a second PCR was run for roughly 7 to 11 cycles. TCRdb re-derived calls from the 5' RACE reads in MiXCR, one entry per CDR3 protein. The top ten hold more than 20% of the sample, which has 1,800,000 or so distinct CDR3 sequences, roughly 43% seen once. Sequenced: blood. These TCRs come from a human donor in good health.

The table lists this clonotype with a few counts. This rearrangement joins TRBV6-2 or TRBV6-3 to TRBJ2-5; D not certain. Trimming removed 2 bases from V and 4 bases from J, with 5 bases in between. Per the germline V gene, CDR1 is MNHEY and CDR2 is SVGEGT. The CDR3 runs to 12 residues. CDR3 sequence: CASSYGLETQYF. Written as DNA, the CDR3 is TGTGCCAGCAGTTACGGGTTAGAGACCCAGTACTTC.

This clonotype was picked up a small number of times. The rearrangement uses TRBV19 and TRBJ2-5; D might be TRBD1 (5 bases). The ends were cut back, 5 bases at V and 2 bases at J, with 12 bases in the middle. Looked up from germline, CDR1 is LNHDA and CDR2 is SQIVND (reference sequence). The CDR3 totals 14 residues. The CDR3 DNA reads TGTGCCAGTAGTCTACAGGTTTTTCAAGAGACCCAGTACTTC. Its translation: CASSLQVFQETQYF.

V gene TRBV28 combines with J gene TRBJ1-2; a possible D gene is TRBD1 (5 bases). Germline values: CDR1 MDHEN, CDR2 SYDVKM. V was shortened by 8 bases and J by 3 bases, with 7 bases between the two germline ends. There are 11 residues in the CDR3. CDR3 residues: CASLGDYGYTF. The CDR3 DNA reads as TGTGCCAGCCTGGGGGACTATGGCTACACCTTC.

On this clonotype itself: The CDR3 end shows no conserved phenylalanine or tryptophan, and so a read error is likely. The chain joins TRBV9 to TRBJ2-4; TRBD2 aligns across 8 bases. Germline loops: CDR1 SGDLS, CDR2 YYNGEE. The CDR3 is made up of 16 amino acids. With V trimmed by 1 base and J by 2 bases, 5 bases remained unmatched. CDR3 loop: CASSVSAGGTKNIQYL. In DNA form, the CDR3 reads TGTGCCAGCAGCGTATCTGCGGGGGGTACCAAAAACATTCAGTACTTA.

This clonotype was seen a handful of times. The chain carries TRBV10-2 and TRBJ1-2; D is unresolved. Deletions cut 3 bases from V and 3 bases from J, with 8 bases between. The CDR3 spans 13 residues. The germline V gene encodes CDR1 WSHSY and CDR2 SAAADI. The CDR3 nucleotides are TGCGCCAGCAGTGAAATTGAGGACTATGGCTACACCTTC. Its protein is CASSEIEDYGYTF.

The table lists this clonotype with a count of one. The CDR3 protein is CASSKTVKETQYF. The DNA for the CDR3 is TGTGCCAGCAGCAAAACTGTGAAAGAGACCCAGTACTTC. This rearrangement joins TRBV9 to TRBJ2-5; D unresolved. Germline assignment: CDR1 SGDLS and CDR2 YYNGEE. This CDR3 contains 13 residues. Trimming took 4 bases from V and 3 from J, leaving 10 bases between them.

This clonotype was found many times. The genes are TRBV27 and TRBJ2-7, with D possibly TRBD1 on 6 matching bases. V lost 0 bases and J 3 bases, leaving 9 bases between the germline ends. The CDR3 consists of 14 residues. Germline CDR1 MNHEY, CDR2 SMNVEV (reference sequence). CDR3: CASSLSGRGYEQYF. The CDR3 DNA follows: TGTGCCAGCAGTTTATCTGGCAGGGGCTACGAGCAGTACTTC.

This clonotype was detected a few times. The chain recombines TRBV24-1 with TRBJ2-1; D gene uncertain. Trimming cost V 6 bases and J 10 bases, with 9 bases left between them. The germline gives CDR1 KGHDR, CDR2 SFDVKD. This CDR3 is built from 11 residues. The chain's CDR3 is CATSIGREQFF. CDR3 bases: TGTGCCACCAGTATAGGCCGCGAGCAGTTCTTC.

V is TRBV9 and J is TRBJ2-5; TRBD1 matches 7 bases. V was clipped by 4 bases and J by 11 bases; unmatched bases: 17. The CDR3 extends over 15 amino acids. Per germline, CDR1 SGDLS and CDR2 YYNGEE. DNA of the CDR3: TGTGCCAGCAGCTTACGACAGGGTGGAGACAATGAGCAGTACTTC. Protein product: CASSLRQGGDNEQYF. The full variable domain, with the rest looked up from reference TRBV9 and TRBJ2-5, is DSGVTQTPKHLITATGQRVTLRCSPRSGDLSVYWYQQSLDQGLQFLIQYYNGEERAKGNILERFSAQQFPDLHSELNLSSLELGDSALYFCASSLRQGGDNEQYFGPGTRLLVL.

A few counts support this clonotype. This chain uses TRBV20-1 with TRBJ2-3; D gene ambiguous. The V end lost 0 bases, the J end lost 4 bases, and 8 bases lay between the germline ends. Germline CDR1 reads DFQATT; CDR2 reads SNEGSKA (reference sequence). The CDR3 runs 13 residues. The CDR3 DNA reads TGCAGTGCTAGAGACGCAGCCTCAGATACGCAGTATTTT. Protein sequence: CSARDAASDTQYF.

This sequence joins TRBV20-1 and TRBJ1-5, with D unresolved. The CDR3 is 16 residues long. CDR1 and CDR2 from the germline V gene are DFQATT and SNEGSKA (reference sequence). Trimming pared 3 bases from V and 7 bases from J, leaving 22 bases between. CDR3: CSASPRGPGLGQPQHF. As DNA, the CDR3 is TGCAGTGCTAGTCCTCGCGGGCCCGGGCTGGGACAGCCCCAGCATTTT.

This clonotype was seen only a few times. The J gene is TRBJ2-1, the V gene TRBV20-1; TRBD2 agrees at 10 bases. This CDR3 is built from 16 residues. Germline V CDR1 and CDR2: DFQATT, SNEGSKA (reference sequence). The J segment lost 4 bases and the V segment lost 1 base, leaving 7 bases of the junction unmatched. The CDR3 region has the DNA TGCAGTGCTAGAGTCAGTACTAGCGGGGAGTACAATGAGCAGTTCTTC. It specifies CSARVSTSGEYNEQFF.

This chain connects TRBV12-3 or TRBV12-4 to TRBJ2-7; weak D call: TRBD1 (5 bases). V shed 2 bases and J shed 7 bases, with 9 bases lying between them. The CDR3 is 12 amino acids. CDR3 loop: CASSLFSGEQYF. The CDR3 nucleotides are TGTGCCAGCAGTTTATTCTCAGGGGAGCAGTACTTC.

This chain uses TRBV24-1 with TRBJ2-3; TRBD2 is a possible D gene (6 bases). The CDR3 runs to 17 residues. Germline-derived CDR1 and CDR2 are KGHDR and SFDVKD. The V end was cut by 3 bases, the J end by 2 bases, with 17 bases between. CDR3: CATSDEIGRGPTDTQYF. The CDR3 DNA reads TGTGCCACCAGTGATGAGATCGGGCGGGGCCCCACAGATACGCAGTATTTT.

The rearrangement links TRBV7-2 to TRBJ2-5; perhaps TRBD2 as D (5 bases). Germline CDR1 SGHTA, CDR2 FQGNSA. The CDR3 is 15 amino acids. V gave up 2 bases and J gave up 11 bases, with 21 bases separating them. DNA of the CDR3: TGTGCCAGCAGCTTATTGGGTGGGAGTGGGAATGAGCAGTACTTC. This translates into CASSLLGGSGNEQYF.

The rearrangement links TRBV4-1 to TRBJ2-1, with 11 nucleotides matching TRBD2. V shed 4 bases and J 8 bases; nucleotides not matched to a gene: 10. The CDR3 loop spans 16 amino acids. Germline V gene data show CDR1 as MGHRA and CDR2 as YSYEKL. This CDR3 is CASSPVGTSGRDEQFF. CDR3 sequence (DNA): TGCGCCAGCAGCCCCGTAGGGACTAGCGGACGGGATGAGCAGTTCTTC.

This chain uses TRBV10-3 with TRBJ2-7; D might be TRBD2 (7 bases). The CDR3 covers 14 residues. V was pared by 6 bases and J by 0 bases, with 12 bases between. The germline V gene has CDR1 ENHRY and CDR2 SYGVKD. For the CDR3, the DNA is TGTGCCATCAGGGCGGGGGCCTCCTCCTACGAGCAGTACTTC. It translates to CAIRAGASSYEQYF.

Ten or more counts support this clonotype. The chain joins TRBV7-9 to TRBJ2-3; 10 positions match TRBD2. CDR1 SEHNR and CDR2 FQNEAQ come from the germline V gene (reference sequence). V lost 5 bases, J lost 2 bases, and 4 bases stayed unmatched. CDR3 length: 15 amino acids. DNA of the CDR3: TGTGCCAGCAGCCAAGGACTAGCGGACACAGATACGCAGTATTTT. Residues: CASSQGLADTDTQYF.

The chain has TRBV10-3 and TRBJ1-1; no clear D gene. The germline V gene has CDR1 ENHRY and CDR2 SYGVKD. The CDR3 extends over 13 amino acids. The ends were cut back, 1 base at V and 0 bases at J, with 3 bases in the middle. The chain's CDR3 is CAISEYLNTEAFF. CDR3 in DNA: TGTGCCATCAGTGAGTACTTGAACACTGAAGCTTTCTTT.